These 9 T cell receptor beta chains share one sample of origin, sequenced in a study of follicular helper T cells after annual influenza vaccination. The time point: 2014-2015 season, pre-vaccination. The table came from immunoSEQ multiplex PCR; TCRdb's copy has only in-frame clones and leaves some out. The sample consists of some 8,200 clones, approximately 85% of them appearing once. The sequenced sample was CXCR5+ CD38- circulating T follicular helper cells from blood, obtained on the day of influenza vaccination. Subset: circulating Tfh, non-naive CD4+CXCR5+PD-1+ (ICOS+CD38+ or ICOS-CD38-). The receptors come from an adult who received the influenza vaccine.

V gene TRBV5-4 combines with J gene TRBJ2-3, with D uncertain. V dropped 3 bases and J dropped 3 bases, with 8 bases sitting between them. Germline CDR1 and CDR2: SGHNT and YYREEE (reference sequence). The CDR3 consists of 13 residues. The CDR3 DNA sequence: TGTGCCAGCAGCTCTACCTGGACAGATACGCAGTATTTT. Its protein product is CASSSTWTDTQYF.

The chain's CDR3 is CASSESRTDSNQPQHF. CDR3 nucleotide sequence: TGTGCCAGCAGTGAGTCTCGGACAGATAGCAATCAGCCCCAGCATTTT. The rearrangement links TRBV28 to TRBJ1-5; the D gene is possibly TRBD1 (6 bases). Per germline, CDR1 MDHEN and CDR2 SYDVKM. V lost 5 bases and J lost 0, with 14 bases in between. The CDR3 length is 16 residues.

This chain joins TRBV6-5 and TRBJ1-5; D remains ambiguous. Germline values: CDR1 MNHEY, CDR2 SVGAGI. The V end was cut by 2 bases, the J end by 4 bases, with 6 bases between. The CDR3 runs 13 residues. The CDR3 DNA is TGTGCCAGCAGTTACAGTTCGAATCAGCCCCAGCATTTT. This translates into CASSYSSNQPQHF.

CDR3 in amino acids: CASSLNRDSPLHF. The CDR3 DNA reads TGTGCCAGCAGCTTAAACAGGGACTCACCCCTCCACTTT. The chain couples TRBV11-3 to TRBJ1-6; tentative D call: TRBD1 (6 bases). CDR1 and CDR2 (germline): SGHNT, YENEEA. The CDR3 length is 13 residues. Trimming cost V 2 bases and J 10 bases, with 9 bases left between them. The full variable domain, completed using reference TRBV11-3 and TRBJ1-6, is EAGVVQSPRYKIIEKKQPVAFWCNPISGHNTLYWYLQNLGQGPELLIRYENEEAVDDSQLPKDRFSAERLKGVDSTLKIQPAELGDSAVYLCASSLNRDSPLHFGNGTRLTVT.

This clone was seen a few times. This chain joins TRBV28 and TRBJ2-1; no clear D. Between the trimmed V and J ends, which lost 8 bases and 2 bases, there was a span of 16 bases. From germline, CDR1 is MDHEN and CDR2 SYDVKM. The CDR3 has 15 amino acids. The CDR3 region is CASGPTLKPYNEQFF. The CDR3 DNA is TGTGCCAGCGGCCCTACACTTAAACCCTACAATGAGCAGTTCTTC.

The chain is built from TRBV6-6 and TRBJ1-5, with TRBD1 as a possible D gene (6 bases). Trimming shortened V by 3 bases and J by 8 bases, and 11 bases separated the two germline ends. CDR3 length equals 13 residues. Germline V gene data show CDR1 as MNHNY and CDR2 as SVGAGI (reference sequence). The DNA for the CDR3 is TGTGCCAGCAGTTATGACAGGAGGAAGCCCCAGCATTTT. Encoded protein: CASSYDRRKPQHF.

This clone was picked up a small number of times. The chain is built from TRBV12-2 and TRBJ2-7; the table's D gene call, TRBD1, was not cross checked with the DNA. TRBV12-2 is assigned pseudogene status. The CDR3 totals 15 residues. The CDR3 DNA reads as TGTGCAAGTCGCTTAGGTTCCCAGGGGAACTACGAGCAGTACTTC. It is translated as CASRLGSQGNYEQYF.

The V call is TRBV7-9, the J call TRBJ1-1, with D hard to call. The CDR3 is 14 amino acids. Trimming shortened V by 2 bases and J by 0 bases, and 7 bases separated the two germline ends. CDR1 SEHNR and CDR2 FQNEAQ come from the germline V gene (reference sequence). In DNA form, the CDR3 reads TGTGCCAGCAGCTTACAGAATATGAACACTGAAGCTTTCTTT. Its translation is CASSLQNMNTEAFF.

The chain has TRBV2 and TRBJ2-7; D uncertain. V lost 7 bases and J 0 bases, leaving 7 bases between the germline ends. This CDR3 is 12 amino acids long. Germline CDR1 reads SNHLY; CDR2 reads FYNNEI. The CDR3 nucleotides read TGTGCCAGCACCCCTCCCTCCTACGAGCAGTACTTC. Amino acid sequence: CASTPPSYEQYF.